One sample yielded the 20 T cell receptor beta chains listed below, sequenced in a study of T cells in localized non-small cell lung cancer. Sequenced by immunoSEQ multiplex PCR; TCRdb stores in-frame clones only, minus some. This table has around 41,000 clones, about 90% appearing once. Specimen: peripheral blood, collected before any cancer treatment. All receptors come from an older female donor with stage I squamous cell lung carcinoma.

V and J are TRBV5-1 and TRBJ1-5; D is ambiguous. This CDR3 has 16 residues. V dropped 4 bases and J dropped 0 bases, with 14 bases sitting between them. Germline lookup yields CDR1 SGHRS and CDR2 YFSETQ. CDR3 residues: CASSPGGPYSNQPQHF. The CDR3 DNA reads TGCGCCAGCAGCCCCGGTGGCCCCTATAGCAATCAGCCCCAGCATTTT.

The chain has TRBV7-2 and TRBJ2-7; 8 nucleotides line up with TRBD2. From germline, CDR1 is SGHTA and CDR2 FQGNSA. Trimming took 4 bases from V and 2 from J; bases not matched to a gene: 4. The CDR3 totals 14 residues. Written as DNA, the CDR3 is TGTGCCAGCAGCTATAGCGGGGTCCCCTACGAGCAGTACTTC. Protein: CASSYSGVPYEQYF.

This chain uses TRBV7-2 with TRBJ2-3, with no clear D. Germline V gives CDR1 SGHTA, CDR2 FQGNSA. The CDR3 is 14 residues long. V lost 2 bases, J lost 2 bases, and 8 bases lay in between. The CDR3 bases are TGTGCCAGCAGCTTACGCCCATACACAGATACGCAGTATTTT. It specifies CASSLRPYTDTQYF.

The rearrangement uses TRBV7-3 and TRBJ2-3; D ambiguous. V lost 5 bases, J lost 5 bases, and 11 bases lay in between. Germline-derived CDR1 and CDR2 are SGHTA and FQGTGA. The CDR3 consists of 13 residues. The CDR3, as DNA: TGTGCCAGCAGCCGCCTCTCGGGAGATACGCAGTATTTT. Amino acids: CASSRLSGDTQYF.

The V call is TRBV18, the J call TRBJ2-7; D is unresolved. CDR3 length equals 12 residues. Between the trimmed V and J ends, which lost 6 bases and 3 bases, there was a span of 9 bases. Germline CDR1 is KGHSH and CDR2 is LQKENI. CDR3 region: CASSKDHYEQYF. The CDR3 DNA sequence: TGTGCCAGCTCCAAAGACCACTACGAGCAGTACTTC. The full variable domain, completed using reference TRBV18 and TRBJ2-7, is NAGVMQNPRHLVRRRGQEARLRCSPMKGHSHVYWYRQLPEEGLKFMVYLQKENIIDESGMPKERFSAEFPKEGPSILRIQQVVRGDSAAYFCASSKDHYEQYFGPGTRLTVT.

CDR3 loop: CASSVALLRGIDNEQFF. For the CDR3, the DNA is TGTGCCAGCAGCGTAGCCCTTCTTCGGGGGATCGACAATGAGCAGTTCTTC. The rearrangement links TRBV9 to TRBJ2-1, with a possible D match to TRBD2 (6 bases). The CDR3 loop spans 17 amino acids. Trimming left V 0 bases short and J 5 bases short, with 18 bases between. The V gene's germline CDR1 is SGDLS and CDR2 YYNGEE.

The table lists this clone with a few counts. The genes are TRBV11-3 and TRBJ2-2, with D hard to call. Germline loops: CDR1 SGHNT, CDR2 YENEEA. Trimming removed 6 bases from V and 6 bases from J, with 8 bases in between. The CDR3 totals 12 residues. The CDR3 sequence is CASSSFAGELFF. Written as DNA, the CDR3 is TGTGCCAGCAGTAGCTTCGCCGGGGAGCTGTTTTTT.

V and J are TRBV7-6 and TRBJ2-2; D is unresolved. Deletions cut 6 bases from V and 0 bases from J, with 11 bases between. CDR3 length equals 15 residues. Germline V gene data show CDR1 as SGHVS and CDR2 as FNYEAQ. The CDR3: CASRPTDSNTGELFF. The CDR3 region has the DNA TGTGCCAGCAGGCCAACAGACTCGAACACCGGGGAGCTGTTTTTT.

CDR3 DNA sequence: TGTGCCAGTAGTCCTCGACTAGCGGGAGGGCCGTGGGAGCAGTACTTC. Translated, it gives CASSPRLAGGPWEQYF. The gene calls are TRBV19 and TRBJ2-7; 14 positions agree with TRBD2. Unmatched junction bases numbered 10, after V lost 5 bases and J lost 7 bases. The CDR3 has 16 residues. Germline V gene lookup returns CDR1 LNHDA and CDR2 SQIVND (reference sequence).

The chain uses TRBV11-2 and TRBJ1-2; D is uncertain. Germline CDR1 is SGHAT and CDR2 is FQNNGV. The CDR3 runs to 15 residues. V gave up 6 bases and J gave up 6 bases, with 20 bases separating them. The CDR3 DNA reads TGTGCCAGCAGTTCACTCACCCGGTCAAGGAATGGCTACACCTTC. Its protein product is CASSSLTRSRNGYTF.

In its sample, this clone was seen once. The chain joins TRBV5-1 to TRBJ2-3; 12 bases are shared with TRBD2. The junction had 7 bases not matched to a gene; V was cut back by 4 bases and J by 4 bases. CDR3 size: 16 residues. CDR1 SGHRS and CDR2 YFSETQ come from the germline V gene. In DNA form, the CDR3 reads TGCGCCAGCAGCGTTCTAGCGGGAGGGCCCTCAGATACGCAGTATTTT. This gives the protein CASSVLAGGPSDTQYF.

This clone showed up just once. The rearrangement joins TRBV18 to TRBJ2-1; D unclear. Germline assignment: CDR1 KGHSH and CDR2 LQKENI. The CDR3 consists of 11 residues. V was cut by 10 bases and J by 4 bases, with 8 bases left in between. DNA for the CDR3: TGTGCCACCGTCGGTTACAATGAGCAGTTCTTC. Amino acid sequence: CATVGYNEQFF.

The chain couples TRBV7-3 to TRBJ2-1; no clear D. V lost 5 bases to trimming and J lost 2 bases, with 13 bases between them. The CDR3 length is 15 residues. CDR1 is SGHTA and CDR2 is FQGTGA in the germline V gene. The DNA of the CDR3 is TGTGCCAGCAGCCCCATTAAAGGTACCTACAATGAGCAGTTCTTC. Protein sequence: CASSPIKGTYNEQFF. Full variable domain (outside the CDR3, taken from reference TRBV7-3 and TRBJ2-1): GAGVSQTPSNKVTEKGKYVELRCDPISGHTALYWYRQSLGQGPEFLIYFQGTGAADDSGLPNDRFFAVRPEGSVSTLKIQRTERGDSAVYLCASSPIKGTYNEQFFGPGTRLTVL.

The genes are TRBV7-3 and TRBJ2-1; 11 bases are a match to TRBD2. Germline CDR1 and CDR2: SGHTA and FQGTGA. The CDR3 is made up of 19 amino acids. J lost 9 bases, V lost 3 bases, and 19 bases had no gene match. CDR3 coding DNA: TGTGCCAGCAGCTTCAGGCTTGGGACTAGCGGAAACATAACCGGTGAGCAGTTCTTC. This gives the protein CASSFRLGTSGNITGEQFF.

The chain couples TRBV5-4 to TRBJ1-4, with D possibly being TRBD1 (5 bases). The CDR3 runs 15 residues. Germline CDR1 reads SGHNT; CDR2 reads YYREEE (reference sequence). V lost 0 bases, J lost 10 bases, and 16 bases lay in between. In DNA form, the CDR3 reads TGTGCCAGCAGCTTGGGAAGGGGTGGGCCGGGAAAACTGTTTTTT. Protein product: CASSLGRGGPGKLFF.

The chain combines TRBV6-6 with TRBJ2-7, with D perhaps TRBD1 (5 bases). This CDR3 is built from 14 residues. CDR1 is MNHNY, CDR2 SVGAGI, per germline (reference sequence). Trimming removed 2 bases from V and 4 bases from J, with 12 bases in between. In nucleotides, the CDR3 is TGTGCCAGCAGTTACGGGGCAGAAAAGTACGAGCAGTACTTC. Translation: CASSYGAEKYEQYF.

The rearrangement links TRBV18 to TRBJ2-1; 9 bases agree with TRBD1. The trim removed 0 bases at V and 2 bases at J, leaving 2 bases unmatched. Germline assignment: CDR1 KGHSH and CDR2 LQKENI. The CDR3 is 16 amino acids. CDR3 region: CASSPPTGGPYNEQFF. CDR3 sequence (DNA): TGTGCCAGCTCACCACCGACAGGGGGTCCCTACAATGAGCAGTTCTTC. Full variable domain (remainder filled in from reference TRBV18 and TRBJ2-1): NAGVMQNPRHLVRRRGQEARLRCSPMKGHSHVYWYRQLPEEGLKFMVYLQKENIIDESGMPKERFSAEFPKEGPSILRIQQVVRGDSAAYFCASSPPTGGPYNEQFFGPGTRLTVL.

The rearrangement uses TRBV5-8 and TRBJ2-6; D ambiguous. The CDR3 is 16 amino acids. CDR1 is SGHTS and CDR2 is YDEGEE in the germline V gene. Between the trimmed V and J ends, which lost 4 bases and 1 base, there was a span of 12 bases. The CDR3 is CASSRTASSGANVLTF. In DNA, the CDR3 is TGTGCCAGCAGCAGGACGGCTTCGTCTGGGGCCAACGTCCTGACTTTC.

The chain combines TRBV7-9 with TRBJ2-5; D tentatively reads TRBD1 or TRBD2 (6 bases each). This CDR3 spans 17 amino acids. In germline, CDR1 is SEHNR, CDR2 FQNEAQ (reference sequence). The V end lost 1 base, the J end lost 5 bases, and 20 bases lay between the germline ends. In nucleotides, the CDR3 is TGTGCCAGCAGCTTAGAGTTCACAGGGTGGGGAGGCGAGACCCAGTACTTC. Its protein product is CASSLEFTGWGGETQYF.

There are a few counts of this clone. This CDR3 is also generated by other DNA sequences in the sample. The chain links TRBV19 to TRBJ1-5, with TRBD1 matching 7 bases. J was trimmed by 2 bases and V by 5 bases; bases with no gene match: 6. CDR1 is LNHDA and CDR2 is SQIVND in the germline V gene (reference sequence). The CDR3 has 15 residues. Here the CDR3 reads CASSFRQGGNQPQHF. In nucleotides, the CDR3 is TGTGCCAGTAGTTTCCGACAGGGAGGCAATCAGCCCCAGCATTTT.